Following are 15 T cell receptor beta chains from one sample sequenced in a study of neoadjuvant anti-PD-1 for oral cavity cancer. Some clones are missing from TCRdb's copy, which holds only in-frame ones; the method was immunoSEQ multiplex PCR. Of 11,000 to 15,000 clones listed, roughly 71% are singletons. Time point described: after neoadjuvant nivolumab, at surgical resection. Sequencing used PBMCs, obtained after nivolumab (anti-PD-1) treatment. The receptor set was obtained from a person between 35 and 79 years old with oral cavity squamous cell carcinoma.

As to this clone: The sample has other DNA sequences that encode this CDR3 too. This sequence joins TRBV6-1 and TRBJ2-5; D is perhaps TRBD1 (8 bases). The CDR3 consists of 14 residues. With 5 bases removed from V and 1 base from J, the gap between germline ends came to 11 bases. The germline V gene has CDR1 MNHNS and CDR2 SASEGT. The CDR3 is CASSTGGAQETQYF. The CDR3 DNA sequence: TGTGCCAGCAGTACAGGGGGGGCCCAAGAGACCCAGTACTTC.

The rearrangement joins TRBV10-2 to TRBJ2-2; TRBD2 agrees at 8 bases. Germline lookup yields CDR1 WSHSY and CDR2 SAAADI. The CDR3 is 14 residues long. With V trimmed by 5 bases and J by 6 bases, 5 bases remained unmatched. The CDR3 region has the DNA TGCGCCAGCAGTCCGGGACTAGTCTCCGGGGAGCTGTTTTTT. Encoded protein: CASSPGLVSGELFF.

The V call is TRBV9, the J call TRBJ2-2; D may be TRBD2 (5 bases). CDR1 and CDR2 (germline): SGDLS, YYNGEE. There are 16 residues in the CDR3. The V end was cut by 0 bases, the J end by 6 bases, with 15 bases between. The CDR3 sequence: CASSVGGRLSAGELFF. CDR3 sequence (DNA): TGTGCCAGCAGCGTAGGAGGGCGGTTATCTGCCGGGGAGCTGTTTTTT.

The chain employs TRBV7-6 and TRBJ2-1; D is perhaps TRBD2 (6 bases). Germline CDR1 reads SGHVS; CDR2 reads FNYEAQ. This CDR3 has 14 residues. The V and J ends lost 1 base and 8 bases respectively, with 12 bases between them. As DNA, the CDR3 is TGTGCCAGCAGCTTAGTGTCGTCTAGCGATGAGCAGTTCTTC. This codes for CASSLVSSSDEQFF.

This clone was seen once. The J gene is TRBJ2-3, the V gene TRBV29-1, with 10 bases that match TRBD2. Losses at the gene ends were 5 bases for V and 1 base for J; bases not matched to a gene: 3. CDR3 length: 14 amino acids. Germline V gene data show CDR1 as SQVTM and CDR2 as ANQGSEA. The CDR3 sequence is CSVTSGGGTDTQYF. The CDR3 DNA reads TGCAGCGTTACGAGCGGGGGGGGCACAGATACGCAGTATTTT.

The chain has TRBV7-9 and TRBJ1-1, with 8 nucleotides matching TRBD1. Per the germline V gene, CDR1 is SEHNR and CDR2 is FQNEAQ (reference sequence). Trimming removed 4 bases from V and 5 bases from J; junction bases left unmatched: 6. The CDR3 runs to 14 residues. This CDR3 is CASSSQQGGTEAFF. The DNA of the CDR3 is TGTGCCAGCAGCTCACAACAGGGGGGGACTGAAGCTTTCTTT.

The chain employs TRBV5-1 and TRBJ2-7, with a possible D match to TRBD2 (6 bases). The CDR3 covers 12 residues. Germline values: CDR1 SGHRS, CDR2 YFSETQ. The V gene lost 3 bases and the J gene lost 4 bases, with 8 bases spanning the gap. As DNA, the CDR3 is TGCGCCAGCAGCTCGACTAGTTACGAGCAGTACTTC. This encodes CASSSTSYEQYF.

This chain links TRBV5-4 with TRBJ2-1, with D perhaps given as TRBD1 or TRBD2 (6 bases each). Germline assignment: CDR1 SGHNT and CDR2 YYREEE (reference sequence). This CDR3 has 17 residues. V lost 4 bases, J lost 0 bases, and 17 bases lay in between. The CDR3 coding sequence is TGTGCCAGCAGCCCCTCCAGGGGCGGGACCTCCTACAATGAGCAGTTCTTC. It specifies CASSPSRGGTSYNEQFF.

The chain links TRBV2 to TRBJ1-4, with D possibly TRBD1 on 5 matching bases. Germline assignment: CDR1 SNHLY and CDR2 FYNNEI. Trimming removed 0 bases from V and 9 bases from J, with 14 bases in between. This CDR3 contains 15 residues. CDR3 sequence: CASSEAGGTRKKLFF. For the CDR3, the DNA is TGTGCCAGCAGTGAAGCTGGGGGGACGAGGAAAAAACTGTTTTTT.

Only a few counts were recorded for this clone. In DNA form, the CDR3 reads TGCGCCAGCAGCCCTCGAGCAGGGGGCCACGCCAAAAACATTCAGTACTTC. Translation: CASSPRAGGHAKNIQYF. The chain uses TRBV5-1 and TRBJ2-4; 8 bases align to TRBD1. This CDR3 has 17 amino acids. J was trimmed by 1 base and V by 4 bases; bases with no gene match: 10. Germline lookup yields CDR1 SGHRS and CDR2 YFSETQ.

The rearrangement links TRBV25-1 to TRBJ2-7; D unclear. The CDR3 loop spans 11 amino acids. V lost 6 bases to trimming and J lost 5 bases, with 8 bases between them. The germline CDR1 and CDR2 sequences are MGHDK and SYGVNS. The CDR3 coding sequence is TGTGCCAGCAGCCTTGGGGACGAGCAGTACTTC. Protein product: CASSLGDEQYF.

This rearrangement joins TRBV4-2 to TRBJ2-5, with TRBD2 matching 7 bases. The germline gives CDR1 LGHNA, CDR2 YNFKEQ. This CDR3 is built from 15 residues. V trimming: 4 bases; J trimming: 2 bases; junction bases outside the gene matches: 7. The CDR3 DNA sequence: TGTGCCAGCAGCCCCCATGGTAGCGGGCAAGAGACCCAGTACTTC. Amino acids: CASSPHGSGQETQYF.

The chain combines TRBV7-2 with TRBJ2-3; the D gene could be TRBD1 or TRBD2 (5 bases each). V lost 5 bases and J lost 6, with 21 bases in between. The germline gives CDR1 SGHTA, CDR2 FQGNSA. CDR3 size: 16 residues. The CDR3 region has the DNA TGTGCCAGCAGCCCGTGGGTTGGGGGAGCGTCGGATACGCAGTATTTT. This encodes CASSPWVGGASDTQYF.

The rearrangement links TRBV30 to TRBJ1-2, with 8 bases identical to TRBD1. CDR1 GTSNPN and CDR2 SVGIG come from the germline V gene (reference sequence). The CDR3 length is 12 residues. V was pared by 6 bases and J by 7 bases, with 7 bases of the junction left unmatched. For the CDR3, the DNA is TGTGCCTGCGGGGCAGGGGGCTTTGGCTACACCTTC. As protein: CACGAGGFGYTF. Filled out from reference TRBV30 and TRBJ1-2, the complete variable domain reads SQTIHQWPATLVQPVGSPLSLECTVEGTSNPNLYWYRQAAGRGLQLLFYSVGIGQISSEVPQNLSASRPQDRQFILSSKKLLLSDSGFYLCACGAGGFGYTFGSGTRLTVV.

In this sample, this clone turned up a few times. The V call is TRBV11-2, the J call TRBJ1-1; D remains ambiguous. This CDR3 is 14 amino acids long. The V end was cut by 4 bases, the J end by 0 bases, with 9 bases between. Germline V gives CDR1 SGHAT, CDR2 FQNNGV. CDR3 in DNA: TGTGCCAGCAGCTCCGCGGGGATGAACACTGAAGCTTTCTTT. It codes for CASSSAGMNTEAFF.